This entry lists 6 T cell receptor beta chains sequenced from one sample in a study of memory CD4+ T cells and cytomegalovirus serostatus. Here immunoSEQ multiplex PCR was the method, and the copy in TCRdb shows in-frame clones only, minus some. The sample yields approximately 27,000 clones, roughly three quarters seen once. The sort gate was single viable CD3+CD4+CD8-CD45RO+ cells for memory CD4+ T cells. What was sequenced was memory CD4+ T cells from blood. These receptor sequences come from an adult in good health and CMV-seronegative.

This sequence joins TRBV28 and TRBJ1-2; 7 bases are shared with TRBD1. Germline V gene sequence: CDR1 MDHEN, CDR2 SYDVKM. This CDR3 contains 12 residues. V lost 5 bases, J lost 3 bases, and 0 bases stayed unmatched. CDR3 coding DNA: TGTGCCAGCAGTGGGACAGACTATGGCTACACCTTC. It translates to CASSGTDYGYTF.

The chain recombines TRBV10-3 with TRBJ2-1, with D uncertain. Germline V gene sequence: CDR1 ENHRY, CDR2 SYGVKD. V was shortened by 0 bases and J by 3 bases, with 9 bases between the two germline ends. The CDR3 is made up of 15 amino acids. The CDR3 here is CAISESGEDYNEQFF. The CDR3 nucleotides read TGTGCCATCAGTGAGTCCGGAGAGGACTACAATGAGCAGTTCTTC.

CDR3 in amino acids: CASKTGAANTGELFF. Written as DNA, the CDR3 is TGCGCCAGCAAGACAGGGGCAGCGAACACCGGGGAGCTGTTTTTT. The genes are TRBV5-1 and TRBJ2-2, with 8 bases identical to TRBD1. The CDR3 is made up of 15 amino acids. In germline, CDR1 is SGHRS, CDR2 YFSETQ. J lost 0 bases, V lost 6 bases, and 4 bases had no gene match. Filled out from reference TRBV5-1 and TRBJ2-2, the complete variable domain reads KAGVTQTPRYLIKTRGQQVTLSCSPISGHRSVSWYQQTPGQGLQFLFEYFSETQRNKGNFPGRFSGRQFSNSRSEMNVSTLELGDSALYLCASKTGAANTGELFFGEGSRLTVL.

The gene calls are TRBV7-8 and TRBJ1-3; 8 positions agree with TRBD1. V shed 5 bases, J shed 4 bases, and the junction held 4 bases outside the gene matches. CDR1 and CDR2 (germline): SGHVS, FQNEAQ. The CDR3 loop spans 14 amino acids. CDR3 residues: CASSPRTGGNTIYF. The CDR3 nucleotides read TGTGCCAGCAGCCCACGGACAGGGGGAAACACCATATATTTT.

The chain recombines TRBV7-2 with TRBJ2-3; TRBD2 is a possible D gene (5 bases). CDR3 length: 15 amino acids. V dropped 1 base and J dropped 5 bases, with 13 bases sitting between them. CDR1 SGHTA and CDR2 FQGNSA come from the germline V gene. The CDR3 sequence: CASSLELGRQDTQYF. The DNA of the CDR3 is TGTGCCAGCAGCTTAGAACTAGGTAGACAAGATACGCAGTATTTT.

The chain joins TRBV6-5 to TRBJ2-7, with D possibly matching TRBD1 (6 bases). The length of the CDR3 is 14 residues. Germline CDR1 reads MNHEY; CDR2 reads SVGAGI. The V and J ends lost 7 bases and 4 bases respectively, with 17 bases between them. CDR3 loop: CASIAPGVSYEQYF. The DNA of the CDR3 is TGTGCCAGCATCGCCCCAGGGGTATCTTACGAGCAGTACTTC.